Presented here are 6 T cell receptor beta chains from one specimen sequenced in a study of shared clonotypes between healthy human individuals. Using immunoSEQ multiplex PCR, the repertoire was profiled, and TCRdb retains in-frame clones only, with some absent. The profile shows about a million clones, approximately 68% of them singletons. Material: memory CD4+ T cells sorted from blood. Noted subset: CD45RA-negative fraction. All receptors derive from a man younger than 35 in good health.

This chain connects TRBV11-2 to TRBJ2-7; D possibly corresponds to TRBD1 (6 bases). Trimming took off 5 bases at V and 5 bases at J, with 16 bases between the two ends. This CDR3 is 14 amino acids long. In germline, CDR1 is SGHAT, CDR2 FQNNGV. The CDR3 reads CASSLSGTYDEQYF. The CDR3 nucleotides are TGTGCCAGCAGCCTCAGTGGGACATATGACGAGCAGTACTTC.

CDR3 loop: CASSSGTQETQYF. CDR3 DNA sequence: TGTGCCAGCAGCTCCGGGACTCAAGAGACCCAGTACTTC. This chain uses TRBV11-2 with TRBJ2-5; D might be TRBD2 (6 bases). Trimming took 4 bases from V and 2 from J, leaving 8 bases between them. CDR1 SGHAT and CDR2 FQNNGV come from the germline V gene. This CDR3 has 13 amino acids.

A note on this clone: A much larger clone sits a single nucleotide away, making a read error possible. This chain connects TRBV11-2 to TRBJ2-3; 10 nucleotides match TRBD1. Germline V CDR1 and CDR2: SGHAT, FQNNGV. CDR3 length: 15 residues. With V trimmed by 3 bases and J by 1 base, 1 base remained unmatched. The CDR3 region is CASSFGTGGTDTQYF. The DNA of the CDR3 is TGTGCCAGCAGCTTCGGGACAGGGGGCACAGATACGCAGTATTTT.

The chain couples TRBV7-2 to TRBJ1-6, with D possibly being TRBD1 (5 bases). There are 16 residues in the CDR3. Per the germline V gene, CDR1 is SGHTA and CDR2 is FQGNSA. Trimming left V 2 bases short and J 4 bases short, with 12 bases between. The CDR3 region has the DNA TGTGCCAGCAGCTTATTTGTCGGGGGATATAATTCACCCCTCCACTTT. Amino acid sequence: CASSLFVGGYNSPLHF.

The V gene is TRBV7-9, the J gene TRBJ2-6; tentative D call: TRBD2 (5 bases). V shed 2 bases and J shed 4 bases, with 9 bases lying between them. Germline CDR1 SEHNR, CDR2 FQNEAQ (reference sequence). The CDR3 is 15 amino acids. The CDR3, as DNA: TGTGCCAGCAGCTTACCGGAGGCCGGGGCCAACGTCCTGACTTTC. This gives the protein CASSLPEAGANVLTF. Using reference TRBV7-9 and TRBJ2-6 for the parts outside the CDR3, the full variable domain is DTGVSQNPRHKITKRGQNVTFRCDPISEHNRLYWYRQTLGQGPEFLTYFQNEAQLEKSRLLSDRFSAERPKGSFSTLEIQRTEQGDSAMYLCASSLPEAGANVLTFGAGSRLTVL.

V gene TRBV6-6 combines with J gene TRBJ2-2; 9 bases match TRBD2. This CDR3 comprises 16 residues. V gave up 3 bases and J gave up 2 bases; unmatched junction bases: 4. CDR1 and CDR2 from the germline V gene are MNHNY and SVGAGI (reference sequence). CDR3 bases: TGTGCCAGCAGTTATCGACTAGCGGCAAACACCGGGGAGCTGTTTTTT. This encodes CASSYRLAANTGELFF.